These 24 T cell receptor beta chains came from one sample sequenced in a study of vaccination effects on CD4 cells after COVID-19. These receptors' antigens are unknown. ViraFEST expansion of antigen-specific CD4+ T cells with viral peptide pools preceded sequencing. Culture proceeded for 9 to 11 days, and CD4+ T cells were then isolated. PCR-confirmed SARS-CoV-2 infection occurred in the person between March and December 2020. Method: immunoSEQ multiplex PCR; TCRdb's copy keeps in-frame clones and lacks some. The sample has tens of thousands of clones; roughly two thirds are singletons. This specimen was CD4+ T cells from PBMCs cultured with HIV peptides, taken before COVID-19 vaccination. Subset here: HIV-1 Nef peptide pool negative control/reference culture. The receptors shown here come from a human donor who had a prior SARS-CoV-2 infection.

The rearrangement uses TRBV18 and TRBJ2-1, with a possible D match to TRBD2 (6 bases). V gave up 5 bases and J gave up 2 bases, with 13 bases separating them. The CDR3 runs 15 residues. CDR1 is KGHSH and CDR2 is LQKENI in the germline V gene. The CDR3 region has the DNA TGTGCCAGCTCAGGAGGGGTAGCGGCCTACAATGAGCAGTTCTTC. This translates into CASSGGVAAYNEQFF.

The chain links TRBV11-3 to TRBJ2-5; no firm D call. Trimming left V 1 base short and J 2 bases short, with 5 bases between. From germline, CDR1 is SGHNT and CDR2 YENEEA. The length of the CDR3 is 13 residues. CDR3 region: CASSLGPQETQYF. Here the CDR3 DNA reads TGTGCCAGCAGCTTAGGACCACAAGAGACCCAGTACTTC.

The rearrangement links TRBV2 to TRBJ1-2, with 8 bases aligning to TRBD1. Germline CDR1 SNHLY, CDR2 FYNNEI. The CDR3 covers 14 residues. The V gene end was trimmed by 6 bases and the J gene end by 4 bases; junction bases not matched to a gene: 7. CDR3: CASSARTGPYGYTF. CDR3 nucleotide sequence: TGTGCCAGCAGCGCCCGGACAGGGCCCTATGGCTACACCTTC.

This clone has a handful of counts. This sequence joins TRBV28 and TRBJ2-1; D remains ambiguous. V was pared by 1 base and J by 0 bases, with 7 bases between. Germline V gene sequence: CDR1 MDHEN, CDR2 SYDVKM. The CDR3 contains 15 residues. DNA for the CDR3: TGTGCCAGCAGTTTATCCAGAAGCTCCTACAATGAGCAGTTCTTC. Translated, it gives CASSLSRSSYNEQFF.

The V call is TRBV5-1, the J call TRBJ2-7; D gene unclear. The germline gives CDR1 SGHRS, CDR2 YFSETQ. There are 15 residues in the CDR3. Deletions cut 4 bases from V and 3 bases from J, with 17 bases between. The chain's CDR3 is CASSPGVQRNYEQYF. Here the CDR3 DNA reads TGCGCCAGCAGCCCTGGGGTGCAGCGCAACTACGAGCAGTACTTC.

The chain joins TRBV30 to TRBJ1-2; D ambiguous. Deletions cut 1 base from V and 8 bases from J, with 8 bases between. This CDR3 is built from 11 residues. Germline assignment: CDR1 GTSNPN and CDR2 SVGIG (reference sequence). The CDR3 bases are TGTGCCTGGAGTGAACGTCGGGGCTACACCTTC. Translating it yields CAWSERRGYTF. Looking up the rest from reference TRBV30 and TRBJ1-2 gives the full variable domain: SQTIHQWPATLVQPVGSPLSLECTVEGTSNPNLYWYRQAAGRGLQLLFYSVGIGQISSEVPQNLSASRPQDRQFILSSKKLLLSDSGFYLCAWSERRGYTFGSGTRLTVV.

CDR3 nucleotides: TGTGCCAGCAGCGTAGCCGGGACAGGGAGGGGAGTGGGTCACTATGGCTACACCTTC. It translates to CASSVAGTGRGVGHYGYTF. J is TRBJ1-2 and V is TRBV9; 9 bases map to TRBD1. The CDR3 is 19 residues long. Germline-derived CDR1 and CDR2 are SGDLS and YYNGEE. V lost 0 bases, J lost 3 bases, and 15 bases stayed unmatched.

The chain carries TRBV5-1 and TRBJ2-3, with 12 bases identical to TRBD2. There are 17 residues in the CDR3. Germline lookup yields CDR1 SGHRS and CDR2 YFSETQ. V shed 0 bases, J shed 0 bases, and the junction held 2 bases outside the gene matches. The CDR3 loop reads CASSLGTSGTSTDTQYF. The CDR3 region has the DNA TGCGCCAGCAGCTTGGGGACTAGCGGGACTAGCACAGATACGCAGTATTTT.

The chain carries TRBV7-9 and TRBJ1-1, with a tentative D call TRBD1 (5 bases). Trimming shortened V by 2 bases and J by 4 bases, and 17 bases separated the two germline ends. The germline CDR1 and CDR2 sequences are SEHNR and FQNEAQ (reference sequence). CDR3 length: 16 amino acids. This CDR3 is CASSLFRAPGGTEAFF. CDR3 in DNA: TGTGCCAGCAGCTTATTCCGCGCCCCGGGGGGCACTGAAGCTTTCTTT.

V usage is TRBV18 and J usage is TRBJ1-5; TRBD1 matches 7 bases. CDR1 is KGHSH, CDR2 LQKENI, per germline. The CDR3 consists of 15 residues. After removal of 6 bases from V and 9 bases from J, the junction contained 14 bases not matched to a gene. The CDR3 reads CASSPRGVGGRPQHF. The CDR3 bases are TGTGCCAGCTCCCCCAGGGGGGTAGGGGGACGGCCCCAGCATTTT.

The CDR3 is CASTGLAGGPGTGELFF. In DNA form, the CDR3 reads TGTGCCAGCACAGGACTAGCGGGAGGGCCAGGCACCGGGGAGCTGTTTTTT. The rearrangement links TRBV5-4 to TRBJ2-2; 15 positions agree with TRBD2. The junction had 7 bases not matched to a gene; V was cut back by 6 bases and J by 4 bases. The CDR3 runs 17 residues. Germline V gene data show CDR1 as SGHNT and CDR2 as YYREEE (reference sequence).

J is TRBJ2-3 and V is TRBV18; possible D gene TRBD1, 5 bases. The CDR3 has 13 amino acids. The V gene lost 9 bases and the J gene lost 5 bases, with 15 bases spanning the gap. CDR1 and CDR2 from the germline V gene are KGHSH and LQKENI. The CDR3 nucleotides are TGTGCCAGTCGACGGCCCCAGGGAGATACGCAGTATTTT. Its translation is CASRRPQGDTQYF.

The rearrangement links TRBV6-6 to TRBJ2-3; D is unresolved. The CDR3 totals 15 residues. CDR1 MNHNY and CDR2 SVGAGI come from the germline V gene (reference sequence). V lost 6 bases to trimming and J lost 0 bases, with 13 bases between them. CDR3 in DNA: TGTGCCAGCAGACGAACCCCTGCTAGCACAGATACGCAGTATTTT. Encoded protein: CASRRTPASTDTQYF.

The chain is built from TRBV18 and TRBJ1-4; D is possibly TRBD1 (5 bases). Germline V gene data show CDR1 as KGHSH and CDR2 as LQKENI. CDR3 size: 16 residues. Trimming removed 3 bases from V and 6 bases from J, with 17 bases in between. For the CDR3, the DNA is TGTGCCAGCTCACCCTCAAAGACAGATGATTATGAAAAACTGTTTTTT. It is translated as CASSPSKTDDYEKLFF.

The V gene is TRBV5-1, the J gene TRBJ1-1, with 7 bases matching TRBD1. J was trimmed by 5 bases and V by 0 bases; bases with no gene match: 4. The CDR3 spans 14 residues. The germline V gene encodes CDR1 SGHRS and CDR2 YFSETQ. This CDR3 reads CASSLGDRGTEAFF. CDR3 DNA sequence: TGCGCCAGCAGCTTGGGGGACAGAGGGACTGAAGCTTTCTTT.

This chain links TRBV7-2 with TRBJ1-5, with D perhaps matching TRBD1 (5 bases). The ends were cut back, 4 bases at V and 0 bases at J, with 10 bases in the middle. The CDR3 contains 15 residues. Germline values: CDR1 SGHTA, CDR2 FQGNSA. CDR3 sequence: CASSYEGYSNQPQHF. CDR3 nucleotide sequence: TGTGCCAGCAGCTATGAGGGGTATAGCAATCAGCCCCAGCATTTT.

This clone showed up just a few times. The chain recombines TRBV21-1 with TRBJ1-4. TRBV21-1 is a pseudogene locus. The CDR3 has 21 residues. CDR3 amino acids: CASSKVTGWDRGKRTNEKLFF. The CDR3 coding sequence is TGTGCCAGCAGCAAAGTAACCGGATGGGATCGGGGGAAACGTACTAATGAAAAACTGTTTTTT.

The chain uses TRBV9 and TRBJ2-1; the match to TRBD1 covers 7 bases. Per germline, CDR1 SGDLS and CDR2 YYNGEE. The CDR3 runs to 14 residues. The J segment lost 5 bases and the V segment lost 2 bases, leaving 4 bases of the junction unmatched. The CDR3 protein is CASSVGQANNEQFF. CDR3 bases: TGTGCCAGCAGCGTTGGACAGGCAAACAATGAGCAGTTCTTC.

The chain joins TRBV7-3 to TRBJ2-7; D might be TRBD2 (6 bases). The CDR3 contains 14 residues. V was pared by 6 bases and J by 2 bases, with 14 bases between. From germline, CDR1 is SGHTA and CDR2 FQGTGA. CDR3 region: CASSLTGGTYEQYF. Written as DNA, the CDR3 is TGTGCCAGCAGTCTAACCGGCGGGACCTACGAGCAGTACTTC.

The rearrangement links TRBV3-1 (or the pseudogene TRBV3-2) to TRBJ2-6, with D possibly being TRBD1 or TRBD2 (5 bases each). Germline V lookup: CDR1 LGHDT, CDR2 YNNKEL (reference sequence). Trimming left V 3 bases short and J 4 bases short, with 10 bases between. The CDR3 sequence is 15 residues long. In DNA form, the CDR3 reads TGTGCCAGCAGCCAGGGGGATACCGGGGCCAACGTCCTGACTTTC. Amino acids: CASSQGDTGANVLTF.

The V call is TRBV7-2, the J call TRBJ2-5, with 10 nucleotides matching TRBD1. Germline V gene data show CDR1 as SGHTA and CDR2 as FQGNSA. The CDR3 is 18 residues long. V was clipped by 5 bases and J by 5 bases; unmatched bases: 17. CDR3 residues: CASSGRPGQGLGYETQYF. As DNA, the CDR3 is TGTGCCAGCAGCGGAAGACCGGGACAGGGGCTCGGTTACGAGACCCAGTACTTC.

The chain links TRBV9 to TRBJ2-1; TRBD2 aligns across 13 bases. Per germline, CDR1 SGDLS and CDR2 YYNGEE. J gave up 8 bases and V 0 bases, and 8 bases lay outside the gene matches. This CDR3 comprises 17 residues. CDR3: CASSVGGLAGEIYEQFF. The CDR3 nucleotides are TGTGCCAGCAGCGTAGGAGGACTAGCGGGAGAAATCTATGAGCAGTTCTTC. Full variable domain (missing parts from reference TRBV9 and TRBJ2-1): DSGVTQTPKHLITATGQRVTLRCSPRSGDLSVYWYQQSLDQGLQFLIQYYNGEERAKGNILERFSAQQFPDLHSELNLSSLELGDSALYFCASSVGGLAGEIYEQFFGPGTRLTVL.

This chain connects TRBV2 to TRBJ2-1, with TRBD2 matching over 9 bases. The CDR3 consists of 15 residues. Per germline, CDR1 SNHLY and CDR2 FYNNEI. The V segment lost 10 bases and the J segment 2 bases; nucleotides outside the gene matches: 9. This chain's CDR3 is CANKREATTYNEQFF. CDR3 bases: TGTGCCAACAAGCGGGAGGCAACAACCTACAATGAGCAGTTCTTC.

The V gene is TRBV5-4, the J gene TRBJ1-4; no firm D call. Germline CDR1 and CDR2: SGHNT and YYREEE (reference sequence). The CDR3 contains 16 residues. V was clipped by 4 bases and J by 8 bases, with 21 bases between them. The CDR3 nucleotides are TGTGCCAGCAGCCTCAGAGCCGGCTCGCGGGCCGAAAAACTGTTTTTT. Translating gives CASSLRAGSRAEKLFF.